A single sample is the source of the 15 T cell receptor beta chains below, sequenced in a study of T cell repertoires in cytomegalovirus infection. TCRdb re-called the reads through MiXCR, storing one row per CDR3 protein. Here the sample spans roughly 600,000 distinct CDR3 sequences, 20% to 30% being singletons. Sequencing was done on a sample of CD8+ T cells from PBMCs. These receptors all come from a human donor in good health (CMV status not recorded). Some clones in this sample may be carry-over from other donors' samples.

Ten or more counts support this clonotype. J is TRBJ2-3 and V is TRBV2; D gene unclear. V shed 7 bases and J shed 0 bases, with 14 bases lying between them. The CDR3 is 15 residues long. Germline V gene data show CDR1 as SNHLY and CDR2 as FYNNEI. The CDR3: CASNVGEESTDTQYF. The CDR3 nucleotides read TGTGCCAGCAATGTGGGTGAAGAGAGCACAGATACGCAGTATTTT.

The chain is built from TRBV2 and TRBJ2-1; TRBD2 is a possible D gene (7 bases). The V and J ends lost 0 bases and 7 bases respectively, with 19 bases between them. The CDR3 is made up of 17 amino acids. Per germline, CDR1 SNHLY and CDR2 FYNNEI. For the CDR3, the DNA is TGTGCCAGCAGTGAAGCGCTTCTGGGGGGGGGCAGGAATGAGCAGTTCTTC. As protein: CASSEALLGGGRNEQFF.

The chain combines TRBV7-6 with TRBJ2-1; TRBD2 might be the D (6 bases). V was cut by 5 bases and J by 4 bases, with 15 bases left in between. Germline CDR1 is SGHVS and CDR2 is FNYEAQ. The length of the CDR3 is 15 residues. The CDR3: CASSPHPAGYNEQFF. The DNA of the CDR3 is TGTGCCAGCAGCCCTCACCCCGCGGGATACAATGAGCAGTTCTTC.

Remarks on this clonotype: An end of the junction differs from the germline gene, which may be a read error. This CDR3 reads CASSSGETHEQYF. The CDR3 DNA reads as TGTGCTAGCAGCTCTGGTGAAACTCACGAGCAGTACTTC. V and J are TRBV7-7 and TRBJ2-7; D is uncertain. The CDR3 runs to 13 residues. Germline assignment: CDR1 SSHAT and CDR2 FNYEAQ (reference sequence).

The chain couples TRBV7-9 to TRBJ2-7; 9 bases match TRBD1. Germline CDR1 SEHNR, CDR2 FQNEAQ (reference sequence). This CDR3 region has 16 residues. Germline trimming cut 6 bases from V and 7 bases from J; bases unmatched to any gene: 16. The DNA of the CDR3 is TGTGCCAGCAGGCCCACAGGGGGCGGAAAGTTTTCGGAGCAGTACTTC. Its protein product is CASRPTGGGKFSEQYF.

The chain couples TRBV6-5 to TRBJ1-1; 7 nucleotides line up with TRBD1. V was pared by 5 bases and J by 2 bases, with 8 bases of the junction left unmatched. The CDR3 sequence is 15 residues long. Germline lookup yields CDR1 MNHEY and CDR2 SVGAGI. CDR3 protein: CASSLKGQPNTEAFF. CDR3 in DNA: TGTGCCAGCAGTCTTAAGGGACAGCCAAACACTGAAGCTTTCTTT.

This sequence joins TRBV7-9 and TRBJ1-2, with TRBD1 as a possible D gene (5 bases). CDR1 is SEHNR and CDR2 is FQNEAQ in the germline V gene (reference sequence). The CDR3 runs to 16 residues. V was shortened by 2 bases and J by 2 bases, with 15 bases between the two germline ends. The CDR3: CASSLRSGGFNYGYTF. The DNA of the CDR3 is TGTGCCAGCAGCTTAAGATCTGGGGGATTCAACTATGGCTACACCTTC.

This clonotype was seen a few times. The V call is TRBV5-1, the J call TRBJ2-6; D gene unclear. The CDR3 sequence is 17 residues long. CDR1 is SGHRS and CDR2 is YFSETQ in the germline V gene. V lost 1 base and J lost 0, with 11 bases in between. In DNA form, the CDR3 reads TGCGCCAGCAGCTTGCTCGACGGTAACTCTGGGGCCAACGTCCTGACTTTC. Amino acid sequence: CASSLLDGNSGANVLTF.

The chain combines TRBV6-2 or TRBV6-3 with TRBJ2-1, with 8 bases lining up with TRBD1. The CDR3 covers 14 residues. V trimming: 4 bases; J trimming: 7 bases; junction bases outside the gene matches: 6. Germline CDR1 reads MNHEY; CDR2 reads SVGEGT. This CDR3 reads CASSSPRQGNEQFF. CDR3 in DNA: TGTGCCAGCAGTTCGCCCCGACAGGGGAATGAGCAGTTCTTC.

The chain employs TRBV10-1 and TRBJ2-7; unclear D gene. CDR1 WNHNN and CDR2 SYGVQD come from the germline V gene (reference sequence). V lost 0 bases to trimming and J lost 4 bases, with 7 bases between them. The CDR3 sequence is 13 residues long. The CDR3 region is CASSESVGYEQYF. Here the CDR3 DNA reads TGCGCCAGCAGTGAGTCGGTGGGATACGAGCAGTACTTC.

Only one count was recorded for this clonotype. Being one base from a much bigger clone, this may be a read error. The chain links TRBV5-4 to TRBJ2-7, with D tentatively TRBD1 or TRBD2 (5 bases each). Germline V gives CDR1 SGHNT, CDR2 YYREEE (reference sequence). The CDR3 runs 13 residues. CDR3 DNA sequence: TGTACCAGCCTTGGGACGGGGAGCTACGAGCAGTACTTC. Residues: CTSLGTGSYEQYF. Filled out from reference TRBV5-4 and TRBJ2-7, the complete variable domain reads ETGVTQSPTHLIKTRGQQVTLRCSSQSGHNTVSWYQQALGQGPQFIFQYYREEENGRGNFPPRFSGLQFPNYSSELNVNALELDDSALYLCTSLGTGSYEQYFGPGTRLTVT.

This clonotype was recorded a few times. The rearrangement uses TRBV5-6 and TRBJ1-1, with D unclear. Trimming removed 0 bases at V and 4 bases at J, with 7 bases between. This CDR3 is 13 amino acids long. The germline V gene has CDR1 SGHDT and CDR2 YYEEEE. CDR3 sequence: CASSLEDATEAFF. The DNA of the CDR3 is TGTGCCAGCAGCTTGGAGGACGCCACTGAAGCTTTCTTT.

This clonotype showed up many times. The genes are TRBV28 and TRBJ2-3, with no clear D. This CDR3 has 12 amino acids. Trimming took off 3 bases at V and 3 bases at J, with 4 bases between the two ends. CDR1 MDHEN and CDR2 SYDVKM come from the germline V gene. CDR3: CASSFLTDTQYF. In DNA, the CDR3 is TGTGCCAGCAGTTTTTTGACAGATACGCAGTATTTT. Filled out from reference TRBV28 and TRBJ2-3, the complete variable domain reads DVKVTQSSRYLVKRTGEKVFLECVQDMDHENMFWYRQDPGLGLRLIYFSYDVKMKEKGDIPEGYSVSREKKERFSLILESASTNQTSMYLCASSFLTDTQYFGPGTRLTVL.

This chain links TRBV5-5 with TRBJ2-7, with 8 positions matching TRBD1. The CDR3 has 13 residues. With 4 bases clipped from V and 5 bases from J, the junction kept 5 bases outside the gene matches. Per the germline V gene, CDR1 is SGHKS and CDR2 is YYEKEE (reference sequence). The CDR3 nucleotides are TGTGCCAGCAGCGGACAGGGATCCCACGAGCAGTACTTC. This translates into CASSGQGSHEQYF.

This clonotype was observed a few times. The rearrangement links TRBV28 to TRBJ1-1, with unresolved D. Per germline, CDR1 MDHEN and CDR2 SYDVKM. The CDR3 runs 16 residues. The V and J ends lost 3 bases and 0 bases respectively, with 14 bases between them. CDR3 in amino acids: CASSLVPTALNTEAFF. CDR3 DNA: TGTGCCAGCAGTTTGGTCCCTACAGCTTTGAACACTGAAGCTTTCTTT. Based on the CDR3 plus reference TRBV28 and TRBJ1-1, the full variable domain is DVKVTQSSRYLVKRTGEKVFLECVQDMDHENMFWYRQDPGLGLRLIYFSYDVKMKEKGDIPEGYSVSREKKERFSLILESASTNQTSMYLCASSLVPTALNTEAFFGQGTRLTVV.